This T cell receptor (beta chain) was recorded in a study of graft-versus-host responses after intestinal transplantation. About the research overall: Multivisceral, liver-intestinal, or isolated intestinal transplants were received by the recipients. Anti-thymocyte globulin induction was given to all recipients, followed by tacrolimus and steroids for around 3 years.

Details on this clone: Its antigen is currently unknown.

V lost 8 bases to trimming and J lost 7 bases; unmatched junction nucleotides: 13. CDR3 length: 15 residues. CDR1 is SNHLY, CDR2 FYNNEI, per germline. Study-wide findings and caveats: Present in recipient marrow, GvH clones included some that appeared first in ileum or blood.

Sequencing was performed with immunoSEQ multiplex PCR; in TCRdb, only in-frame clones are kept and a portion is missing. The sample consists of under 90,000 clones, about 90% of them appearing once. The chain employs TRBV2 and TRBJ2-5, with 10 bases identical to TRBD2. This specimen was unstimulated CD8+ T cells sorted from spleen or lymph node cells, taken before transplant. This TCR derives from a human donor who was the organ donor for an intestinal transplant. CDR3 nucleotides: TGTGCCAGCTACAGGACTAGCGGTAACTTGGGGACCCAGTACTTC. Protein: CASYRTSGNLGTQYF.